Following are 16 T cell receptor beta chains from one sample sequenced in a study of regulatory T cells in long-lasting Graves disease. The authors built TCR beta libraries using iRepertoire HTBI primers and Arm-PCR of CDR3 regions. Via MiXCR, TCRdb re-called the multiplex PCR reads, giving one row per CDR3 protein. The repertoire consists of about 340,000 distinct CDR3 sequences, with roughly a fifth occurring once and the leading ten covering approximately 31%. The sample's time point: persistent/refractory GD, antithyroid drugs over 5 years with positive TRAb. The TCR library was made from RNA that had been extracted from PBMCs in TRIzol. The material was peripheral blood mononuclear cells (PBMCs), obtained when the disease was refractory, from a patient treated with antithyroid drugs. The source is a female donor with Graves disease.

This clonotype was observed many times. This sequence joins TRBV18 and TRBJ1-2; D gene unclear. Germline loops: CDR1 KGHSH, CDR2 LQKENI. This CDR3 is built from 14 residues. V was pared by 1 base and J by 2 bases, with 8 bases between. The CDR3 is CASSPQGSNYGYTF. In DNA form, the CDR3 reads TGTGCCAGCTCACCACAGGGCTCGAACTATGGCTACACCTTC.

This clonotype was detected many times. The rearrangement links TRBV3-1 to TRBJ2-7; tentatively, D is TRBD1 (5 bases). The CDR3 consists of 12 residues. Trimming left V 7 bases short and J 0 bases short, with 7 bases between. Germline values: CDR1 LGHDT, CDR2 YNNKEL (reference sequence). CDR3 nucleotide sequence: TGTGCCAGCACTGGACACTCCTACGAGCAGTACTTC. Protein sequence: CASTGHSYEQYF.

This CDR3 is CSARVGLILGNEQFF. The CDR3, as DNA: TGCAGTGCTAGAGTAGGTCTAATACTTGGGAATGAGCAGTTCTTC. The chain links TRBV20-1 to TRBJ2-1; D remains ambiguous. The V end lost 1 base, the J end lost 7 bases, and 17 bases lay between the germline ends. Germline loops: CDR1 DFQATT, CDR2 SNEGSKA (reference sequence). The CDR3 has 15 amino acids.

In regard to this clonotype: Compared with germline, one end of the junction differs, possibly owing to a read error. V gene TRBV9 combines with J gene TRBJ1-1; 10 positions agree with TRBD1. The length of the CDR3 is 15 residues. Germline V gene lookup returns CDR1 SGDLS and CDR2 YYNGEE. The CDR3 is CASSVGTGVKTEAFF. The CDR3, as DNA: TGTGCCAGCAGCGTTGGGACAGGGGTGAAAACTGAAGCTTTCTTT.

This clonotype was recorded at least ten times. The chain employs TRBV11-3 and TRBJ1-2; D unclear. The CDR3 runs 13 residues. V dropped 4 bases and J dropped 1 base, with 7 bases sitting between them. Germline CDR1 reads SGHNT; CDR2 reads YENEEA. This chain's CDR3 is CASSSVLNYGYTF. CDR3 nucleotide sequence: TGTGCCAGCAGCTCGGTCCTTAACTATGGCTACACCTTC.

This clonotype was detected many times. The CDR3 protein is CASSYSSNLGYTF. The DNA for the CDR3 is TGTGCCAGCAGTTACTCGTCCAATCTAGGCTACACCTTC. V is TRBV6-5 and J is TRBJ1-2, with D unclear. Germline V gene lookup returns CDR1 MNHEY and CDR2 SVGAGI. This CDR3 is 13 amino acids long. V was shortened by 0 bases and J by 8 bases, with 10 bases between the two germline ends.

This clonotype was seen a handful of times. V and J are TRBV18 and TRBJ1-1; 11 nucleotides align to TRBD1. The CDR3 length is 17 residues. Unmatched junction bases numbered 9, after V lost 3 bases and J lost 3 bases. Per the germline V gene, CDR1 is KGHSH and CDR2 is LQKENI. The CDR3 DNA sequence: TGTGCCAGCTCACCTACGAAGGGACAGGGGGACGACACTGAAGCTTTCTTT. This encodes CASSPTKGQGDDTEAFF.

This clonotype was counted ten times or more. The chain couples TRBV7-2 to TRBJ2-7; D unresolved. The V and J ends lost 2 bases and 0 bases respectively, with 17 bases between them. The CDR3 contains 17 residues. The V gene's germline CDR1 is SGHTA and CDR2 FQGNSA. The chain's CDR3 is CASSLSRSGRYSYEQYF. CDR3 DNA: TGTGCCAGCAGCTTATCCCGTTCGGGCAGATACTCCTACGAGCAGTACTTC. The entire variable domain, with the rest obtained from reference TRBV7-2 and TRBJ2-7, is as follows: GAGVSQSPSNKVTEKGKDVELRCDPISGHTALYWYRQSLGQGLEFLIYFQGNSAPDKSGLPSDRFSAERTGGSVSTLTIQRTQQEDSAVYLCASSLSRSGRYSYEQYFGPGTRLTVT.

This clonotype was seen a few times. The chain couples TRBV18 to TRBJ2-2; 8 nucleotides line up with TRBD1. Germline V gene lookup returns CDR1 KGHSH and CDR2 LQKENI. CDR3 size: 15 residues. V dropped 3 bases and J dropped 3; count of bases not matched to a gene: 3. CDR3 in amino acids: CASSPNRGDTGELFF. The CDR3 nucleotides read TGTGCCAGCTCACCCAACAGGGGGGACACCGGGGAGCTGTTTTTT.

This clonotype turned up a few times. The chain recombines TRBV30 with TRBJ2-7; TRBD2 matches at 8 bases. This CDR3 comprises 13 residues. V gave up 5 bases and J gave up 4 bases; unmatched junction bases: 7. Germline CDR1 reads GTSNPN; CDR2 reads SVGIG (reference sequence). The chain's CDR3 is CAWEAGAMYEQYF. CDR3 nucleotides: TGTGCCTGGGAAGCGGGAGCAATGTACGAGCAGTACTTC.

There are many counts of this clonotype. The chain combines TRBV6-5 with TRBJ1-2, with 7 positions matching TRBD1. This CDR3 is built from 16 residues. CDR1 MNHEY and CDR2 SVGAGI come from the germline V gene. The ends lost 2 bases at V and 4 bases at J; junction bases unmatched: 10. CDR3 nucleotides: TGTGCCAGCAGTTACGACTCAGGGACAGCTTTCTATGGCTACACCTTC. Its protein product is CASSYDSGTAFYGYTF.

There are many counts of this clonotype. The J gene is TRBJ2-5, the V gene TRBV2, with D hard to call. The CDR3 contains 13 residues. V was shortened by 2 bases and J by 5 bases, with 9 bases between the two germline ends. In germline, CDR1 is SNHLY, CDR2 FYNNEI. The DNA of the CDR3 is TGTGCCAGCAGTGAATATGGGCCGGAGACCCAGTACTTC. It specifies CASSEYGPETQYF.

This clonotype was recorded at least ten times. The V call is TRBV2, the J call TRBJ2-5, with 8 positions matching TRBD2. CDR1 SNHLY and CDR2 FYNNEI come from the germline V gene. V dropped 10 bases and J dropped 0; count of bases not matched to a gene: 7. The CDR3 sequence is 14 residues long. For the CDR3, the DNA is TGTGCCATCCCACTAGCGGCAAACCAAGAGACCCAGTACTTC. Amino acid sequence: CAIPLAANQETQYF.

This clonotype was recorded many times. In DNA, the CDR3 is TGTGCCAGCAGTAAGGACAGTACCTCTTCACCCCTCCACTTT. This codes for CASSKDSTSSPLHF. The rearrangement uses TRBV12-3 or TRBV12-4 and TRBJ1-6; tentative D call: TRBD1 (6 bases). The CDR3 sequence is 14 residues long. V was shortened by 5 bases and J by 9 bases, with 14 bases between the two germline ends.

The V call is TRBV6-2 or TRBV6-3, the J call TRBJ2-7; 8 bases are shared with TRBD1. The CDR3 has 13 residues. V trimming: 5 bases; J trimming: 7 bases; junction bases outside the gene matches: 7. Germline V CDR1 and CDR2: MNHEY, SVGEGT. The CDR3 region has the DNA TGTGCCAGCAGTAACACAGGGGGGTCAGAGCAGTACTTC. Translation: CASSNTGGSEQYF.

V and J are TRBV20-1 and TRBJ1-2; no reliable D call. V gave up 4 bases and J gave up 4 bases, with 7 bases separating them. Germline V gene data show CDR1 as DFQATT and CDR2 as SNEGSKA (reference sequence). This CDR3 comprises 11 residues. The CDR3 DNA reads as TGCAGTGCTAACCACCCCTATGGCTACACCTTC. This gives the protein CSANHPYGYTF.